This T cell receptor beta chain was sequenced in a study of blood T cell repertoires in COVID-19. Overall study: Nucleic acid was either cDNA or gDNA, and it came from T cells, B-cell-depleted T cells, or PBMCs.

Followed over time, Seattle patients had been enrolled while infection was active. Original handling: Amplification of reference gene primers was used by the study to estimate nucleated cell counts. The method was immunoSEQ multiplex PCR; TCRdb's version includes in-frame clones alone and lacks a portion of them. D and trimming were read from the DNA, whereas the V and J calls and clone size are those reported in that table. The top ten hold around 6% of the sample, which has just under 350,000 clones, 75% to 90% seen once. CDR3 length equals 14 residues. J was trimmed by 1 base and V by 6 bases; bases with no gene match: 5. Germline CDR1 is KGHSH and CDR2 is LQKENI.

The sequencing sample was made of peripheral blood. This TCR came from a woman in her fifties or sixties with COVID-19, enrolled during active disease. The chain couples TRBV18 to TRBJ2-7; TRBD1 agrees at 8 bases. The CDR3 bases are TGTGCCAGCTCTCGTTACAGGGGGTCCTACGAGCAGTACTTC. Its protein is CASSRYRGSYEQYF.